The 5 T cell receptor beta chains presented below share a single source sample, sequenced in a study of blood T cell repertoires in COVID-19. Repertoires were generated with immunoSEQ multiplex PCR, while TCRdb's copy carries only in-frame clones and drops some. The data contain 270,000 or so clones, 82% of them singletons. The sequencing input was peripheral blood. The receptors were sampled from a woman aged 18-30 years with acute or convalescent COVID-19.

The V call is TRBV28, the J call TRBJ1-2; no reliable D call. The germline gives CDR1 MDHEN, CDR2 SYDVKM. This CDR3 is 11 amino acids long. CDR3 protein: CGTRSNYGYTF. The CDR3 coding sequence is TGTGGAACCAGGTCAAACTATGGCTACACCTTC.

The CDR3 loop is CASSPRTGGSDTQYF. The CDR3 DNA follows: TGTGCCAGCAGCCCTCGGACAGGGGGATCAGATACGCAGTATTTT. The chain uses TRBV3-1 (or the pseudogene TRBV3-2) and TRBJ2-3; TRBD1 matches 10 bases. This CDR3 region has 15 residues. Looked up from germline, CDR1 is LGHDT and CDR2 is YNNKEL (reference sequence). Trimming took 4 bases from V and 4 from J; bases not matched to a gene: 5.

The V gene is TRBV11-2, the J gene TRBJ1-1; TRBD1 matches 7 bases. V lost 5 bases and J lost 5; bases outside the gene matches: 5. CDR3 length: 13 amino acids. Germline CDR1 is SGHAT and CDR2 is FQNNGV. The chain's CDR3 is CASSTAGGTEAFF. The CDR3 region has the DNA TGTGCCAGCAGCACCGCAGGGGGGACTGAAGCTTTCTTT.

This clone showed up many times. CDR3 DNA sequence: TGTGCCAGCTCGGTGGGGCTCGAGCAGTACTTC. Amino acid sequence: CASSVGLEQYF. V gene TRBV4-2 combines with J gene TRBJ2-7; possibly TRBD1 for D (5 bases). V was cut by 8 bases and J by 6 bases, with 11 bases left in between. CDR1 is LGHNA and CDR2 is YNFKEQ in the germline V gene. The CDR3 has 11 residues.

The V gene is TRBV18, the J gene TRBJ1-1; maybe TRBD1 (5 bases). With 3 bases removed from V and 1 base from J, the gap between germline ends came to 12 bases. Germline CDR1 reads KGHSH; CDR2 reads LQKENI. CDR3 length: 15 amino acids. The CDR3 sequence: CASSPYAGPNTEAFF. The CDR3 DNA sequence: TGTGCCAGCTCACCCTATGCGGGACCGAACACTGAAGCTTTCTTT.